The 27 T cell receptor beta chains given below trace back to one sample, sequenced in a study of cytomegalovirus exposure and HLA in healthy donors. Use of 60 Vbeta and 13 Jbeta primers characterized the PCR. TCRdb's table, derived via immunoSEQ multiplex PCR, lists solely in-frame clones and lacks some. Of 150,000 to 200,000 clones listed, 65% to 80% are singletons. The sample comprised PBMCs. These receptors were taken from a woman younger than 45 in good health and CMV-seronegative.

This clone was seen just once. The V and J genes are TRBV4-3 and TRBJ2-7, with TRBD2 as a possible D gene (6 bases). There are 14 residues in the CDR3. Per the germline V gene, CDR1 is LGHNA and CDR2 is YSLEER. Trimming stripped 0 bases from V and 5 bases from J, with 11 bases between. The CDR3 nucleotides read TGCGCCAGCAGCCAAGATCATCCGGGAGACGAGCAGTACTTC. This sequence encodes CASSQDHPGDEQYF.

The chain uses TRBV4-3 and TRBJ2-7; no definite D call. Germline V gives CDR1 LGHNA, CDR2 YSLEER. The V and J ends lost 0 bases and 2 bases respectively, with 8 bases between them. The CDR3 runs 14 residues. This CDR3 reads CASSQDGETYEQYF. The CDR3 bases are TGCGCCAGCAGCCAAGATGGAGAAACCTACGAGCAGTACTTC.

The V gene is TRBV30, the J gene TRBJ2-7; 10 bases match TRBD1. The junction had 12 bases not matched to a gene; V was cut back by 3 bases and J by 7 bases. Per germline, CDR1 GTSNPN and CDR2 SVGIG (reference sequence). CDR3 length: 15 residues. In nucleotides, the CDR3 is TGTGCCTGGAGAGTCCCGGGACAGGGGTTTTGGGAGCAGTACTTC. It translates to CAWRVPGQGFWEQYF.

This clone showed up just a few times. The chain joins TRBV10-2 to TRBJ1-1; TRBD1 might be the D (5 bases). Germline assignment: CDR1 WSHSY and CDR2 SAAADI. The CDR3 consists of 13 residues. V was cut by 0 bases and J by 10 bases, with 12 bases left in between. The CDR3 here is CASSESNRFGAFF. The CDR3 nucleotides read TGCGCCAGCAGTGAGTCGAACAGGTTCGGAGCTTTCTTT.

The chain links TRBV18 to TRBJ1-1; possible D gene TRBD1, 5 bases. V was clipped by 1 base and J by 5 bases, with 20 bases between them. The CDR3 is made up of 17 amino acids. The germline V gene encodes CDR1 KGHSH and CDR2 LQKENI. The CDR3 here is CASSPREVEGGGTEAFF. CDR3 nucleotide sequence: TGTGCCAGCTCACCACGTGAAGTTGAGGGTGGGGGGACTGAAGCTTTCTTT.

This clone was seen a handful of times. V gene TRBV4-2 combines with J gene TRBJ1-2, with D maybe TRBD1 (6 bases). Germline CDR1 and CDR2: LGHNA and YNFKEQ. This CDR3 has 16 residues. V lost 0 bases and J 4 bases, leaving 15 bases between the germline ends. The CDR3 loop reads CASSQEVRGLVYGYTF. CDR3 in DNA: TGTGCCAGCAGCCAAGAGGTCAGGGGCCTCGTCTATGGCTACACCTTC.

The genes are TRBV7-2 and TRBJ1-1; TRBD1 matches 8 bases. After removal of 6 bases from V and 7 bases from J, the junction contained 4 bases not matched to a gene. In germline, CDR1 is SGHTA, CDR2 FQGNSA. The length of the CDR3 is 12 residues. The CDR3 spells CASSPGGVEAFF. DNA of the CDR3: TGTGCCAGCAGTCCAGGGGGCGTTGAAGCTTTCTTT.

The chain joins TRBV18 to TRBJ2-7; D is perhaps TRBD2 (6 bases). The germline V and J ends were trimmed by 0 bases and 3 bases, with 18 bases remaining between them. This CDR3 spans 17 amino acids. Germline V gives CDR1 KGHSH, CDR2 LQKENI. In DNA, the CDR3 is TGTGCCAGCTCACCACCGGGAGGAGACGTGGCCTTCTACGAGCAGTACTTC. Its translation: CASSPPGGDVAFYEQYF.

The genes are TRBV7-6 and TRBJ2-5; D uncertain. V was shortened by 5 bases and J by 2 bases, with 3 bases between the two germline ends. Germline CDR1 and CDR2: SGHVS and FNYEAQ. The CDR3 spans 11 residues. DNA for the CDR3: TGTGCCAGCAGCGCGCAAGAGACCCAGTACTTC. This sequence encodes CASSAQETQYF.

The chain is built from TRBV15 and TRBJ2-2; D ambiguous. The germline V gene encodes CDR1 LNHNV and CDR2 YYDKDF (reference sequence). V was pared by 3 bases and J by 6 bases, with 14 bases between. This CDR3 has 15 residues. CDR3 sequence: CATSSPRVVAGELFF. The CDR3 coding sequence is TGTGCCACCAGCAGTCCCCGGGTGGTCGCCGGGGAGCTGTTTTTT.

The rearrangement uses TRBV9 and TRBJ1-2; a weak D match, TRBD1 (5 bases). Germline loops: CDR1 SGDLS, CDR2 YYNGEE. With 2 bases removed from V and 7 bases from J, the gap between germline ends came to 12 bases. The CDR3 consists of 13 residues. In DNA form, the CDR3 reads TGTGCCAGCAGCGTTACAGGCAGTCGTGGCTACACCTTC. Translating it yields CASSVTGSRGYTF.

This clone showed up just a few times. This chain joins TRBV7-3 and TRBJ1-1; tentative D call: TRBD1 (6 bases). The CDR3 covers 15 residues. Trimming took off 4 bases at V and 5 bases at J, with 17 bases between the two ends. Germline assignment: CDR1 SGHTA and CDR2 FQGTGA. CDR3: CASSYIRGQRTEAFF. In DNA form, the CDR3 reads TGTGCCAGCAGCTATATCAGGGGCCAACGGACTGAAGCTTTCTTT.

This clone showed up just a few times. V and J are TRBV29-1 and TRBJ2-5, with 7 nucleotides matching TRBD1. V lost 7 bases and J lost 5; bases outside the gene matches: 7. This CDR3 contains 12 residues. The germline V gene encodes CDR1 SQVTM and CDR2 ANQGSEA. This CDR3 reads CSARTGAETQYF. The CDR3 nucleotides are TGCAGCGCTAGAACAGGGGCGGAGACCCAGTACTTC.

The V call is TRBV6-1, the J call TRBJ1-5; 10 positions match TRBD1. The trim removed 4 bases at V and 6 bases at J, leaving 6 bases unmatched. The CDR3 has 15 amino acids. In germline, CDR1 is MNHNS, CDR2 SASEGT. CDR3 in amino acids: CASSGDRGIRQPQHF. DNA of the CDR3: TGTGCCAGCAGTGGGGACAGGGGTATTCGTCAGCCCCAGCATTTT.

The chain employs TRBV6-5 and TRBJ1-1; a possible D gene is TRBD1 (6 bases). Germline V CDR1 and CDR2: MNHEY, SVGAGI. The length of the CDR3 is 13 residues. V was trimmed by 2 bases and J by 6 bases, leaving 10 bases between them. The DNA for the CDR3 is TGTGCCAGCAGTTACCGAGGGGGGGCTGAAGCTTTCTTT. Translation: CASSYRGGAEAFF.

The chain is built from TRBV9 and TRBJ1-1; TRBD1 matches 10 bases. The ends lost 0 bases at V and 3 bases at J; junction bases unmatched: 5. Germline V lookup: CDR1 SGDLS, CDR2 YYNGEE. The CDR3 has 16 residues. CDR3 amino acids: CASSVDWDRGYTEAFF. CDR3 nucleotide sequence: TGTGCCAGCAGCGTAGATTGGGACAGGGGATACACTGAAGCTTTCTTT.

In this sample, this clone turned up once. Additional DNA sequences in this sample encode the identical CDR3. This chain links TRBV7-2 with TRBJ2-5; D uncertain. The CDR3 covers 11 residues. V shed 4 bases and J shed 2 bases, with 2 bases lying between them. Germline V CDR1 and CDR2: SGHTA, FQGNSA. The CDR3 here is CASSSQETQYF. In nucleotides, the CDR3 is TGTGCCAGCAGCTCGCAAGAGACCCAGTACTTC.

This chain connects TRBV16 to TRBJ1-2; no definite D call. V was trimmed by 0 bases and J by 4 bases, leaving 15 bases between them. The CDR3 has 16 amino acids. In germline, CDR1 is KGHSY, CDR2 FQNENV. DNA for the CDR3: TGTGCCAGCAGCCAATCGGTAACTTCGATCCCCTATGGCTACACCTTC. As protein: CASSQSVTSIPYGYTF. The full variable domain, in which reference TRBV16 and TRBJ1-2 provide the parts outside the CDR3, is GEEVAQTPKHLVRGEGQKAKLYCAPIKGHSYVFWYQQVLKNEFKFLISFQNENVFDETGMPKERFSAKCLPNSPCSLEIQATKLEDSAVYFCASSQSVTSIPYGYTFGSGTRLTVV.

The chain employs TRBV29-1 and TRBJ1-2; the match to TRBD1 covers 9 bases. From germline, CDR1 is SQVTM and CDR2 ANQGSEA. V lost 7 bases, J lost 11 bases, and 8 bases stayed unmatched. This CDR3 contains 11 residues. The CDR3 DNA is TGCAGCGATAACAGGGGGCGAGGATACACCTTC. Translated, it gives CSDNRGRGYTF.

This chain links TRBV5-4 with TRBJ2-2; TRBD1 matches at 8 bases. With 4 bases clipped from V and 4 bases from J, the junction kept 9 bases outside the gene matches. Germline loops: CDR1 SGHNT, CDR2 YYREEE (reference sequence). The CDR3 runs 16 residues. Written as DNA, the CDR3 is TGTGCCAGCAGCATCCCGACAGGGGCCACCACCGGGGAGCTGTTTTTT. This codes for CASSIPTGATTGELFF.

V is TRBV11-2 and J is TRBJ2-7, with D perhaps matching TRBD2 (6 bases). Germline-derived CDR1 and CDR2 are SGHAT and FQNNGV. V lost 3 bases, J lost 1 base, and 22 bases lay in between. CDR3 length equals 18 residues. The CDR3 loop is CASSFGGAAGLGSYEQYF. Here the CDR3 DNA reads TGTGCCAGCAGCTTTGGCGGGGCGGCAGGGTTGGGGTCCTACGAGCAGTACTTC.

The rearrangement links TRBV4-1 to TRBJ2-5, with 8 nucleotides matching TRBD1. V dropped 1 base and J dropped 2; count of bases not matched to a gene: 3. Germline V gene lookup returns CDR1 MGHRA and CDR2 YSYEKL. The CDR3 totals 15 residues. The CDR3 nucleotides are TGCGCCAGCAGCCAAGCAGGGACAGGACAAGAGACCCAGTACTTC. This translates into CASSQAGTGQETQYF.

J is TRBJ1-5 and V is TRBV5-4; 8 bases line up with TRBD1. The germline V gene encodes CDR1 SGHNT and CDR2 YYREEE (reference sequence). The CDR3 is made up of 16 amino acids. The ends lost 2 bases at V and 3 bases at J; junction bases unmatched: 7. Here the CDR3 reads CASSLAGQGNNQPQHF. In nucleotides, the CDR3 is TGTGCCAGCAGCTTAGCAGGACAGGGAAACAATCAGCCCCAGCATTTT.

This rearrangement joins TRBV28 to TRBJ2-3, with TRBD2 matching 7 bases. Germline V gives CDR1 MDHEN, CDR2 SYDVKM. J was trimmed by 1 base and V by 7 bases; bases with no gene match: 5. This CDR3 is 14 amino acids long. The CDR3 loop reads CASNGREGTDTQYF. The CDR3 DNA reads TGTGCCAGCAATGGGAGGGAGGGCACAGATACGCAGTATTTT. The variable domain in full, with the rest retrieved from reference TRBV28 and TRBJ2-3, is DVKVTQSSRYLVKRTGEKVFLECVQDMDHENMFWYRQDPGLGLRLIYFSYDVKMKEKGDIPEGYSVSREKKERFSLILESASTNQTSMYLCASNGREGTDTQYFGPGTRLTVL.

The chain joins TRBV15 to TRBJ1-4, with TRBD1 matching over 10 bases. This CDR3 comprises 14 residues. Germline V gene sequence: CDR1 LNHNV, CDR2 YYDKDF (reference sequence). V lost 7 bases and J lost 6; bases outside the gene matches: 5. For the CDR3, the DNA is TGTGCCACCACGACAGGGGGCGGATATGAAAAACTGTTTTTT. It codes for CATTTGGGYEKLFF.

The chain joins TRBV27 to TRBJ1-6; TRBD1 might be the D (6 bases). The CDR3 has 15 amino acids. Germline values: CDR1 MNHEY, CDR2 SMNVEV (reference sequence). V was cut by 5 bases and J by 4 bases, with 12 bases left in between. The CDR3 spells CASSKPTGYNSPLHF. In nucleotides, the CDR3 is TGTGCCAGCAGTAAACCTACAGGGTATAATTCACCCCTCCACTTT.

The J gene is TRBJ2-5, the V gene TRBV13, with 8 bases lining up with TRBD1. Gene TRBJ2-7 matches the end of the DNA better, so the J call may be wrong. CDR1 and CDR2 from the germline V gene are PRHDT and FYEKMQ (reference sequence). CDR3 size: 14 residues. This chain's CDR3 is CASSLQGASYEQYF. As DNA, the CDR3 is TGTGCCAGCAGCTTACAGGGGGCATCCTACGAGCAGTACTTC.